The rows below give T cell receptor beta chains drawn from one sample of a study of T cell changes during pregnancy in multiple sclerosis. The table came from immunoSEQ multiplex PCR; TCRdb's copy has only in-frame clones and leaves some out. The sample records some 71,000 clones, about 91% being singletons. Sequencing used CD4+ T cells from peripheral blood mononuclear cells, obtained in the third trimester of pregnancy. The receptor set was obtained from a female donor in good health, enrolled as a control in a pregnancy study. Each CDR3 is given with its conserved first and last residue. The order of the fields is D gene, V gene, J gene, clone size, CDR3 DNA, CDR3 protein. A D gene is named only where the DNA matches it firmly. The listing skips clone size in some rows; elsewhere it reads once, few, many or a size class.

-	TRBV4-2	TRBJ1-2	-	TGTGCCAGCAGCCCGAACAGGCGTGGCTACACCTTC	CASSPNRRGYTF
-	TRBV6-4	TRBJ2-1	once	TGTGCCAGCAGTGACTCGACAAATCCCAGGCAGGTAGAGGGTGAGCAGTTCTTC	CASSDSTNPRQVEGEQFF
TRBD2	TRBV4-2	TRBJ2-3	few	TGTGCCAGCAGCCAAGATCAGTGGGACTACATCAGGGATACGCAGTATTTT	CASSQDQWDYIRDTQYF
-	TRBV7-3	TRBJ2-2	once	TGTGCCAGCAGCTTAACTAGGGGGCGCGGGGACGGGGAGCTGTTTTTT	CASSLTRGRGDGELFF
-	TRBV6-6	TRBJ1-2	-	TGTGCCAGCAGTTACTCGAGGTCCAGAAACGTCTATGGCTACACCTTC	CASSYSRSRNVYGYTF
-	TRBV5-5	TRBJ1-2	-	TGTGCCAGCAGCTTGGCCGCGGTCAGCAATGGCTACACCTTC	CASSLAAVSNGYTF
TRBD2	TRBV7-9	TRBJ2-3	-	TGTGCCAGCAGTGTGCGGGGGAGCACAGATACGCAGTATTTT	CASSVRGSTDTQYF
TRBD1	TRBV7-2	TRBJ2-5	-	TGTGCCAGCAGCTTAGGGATAGGACAGGGCGCGGAGACCCAGTACTTC	CASSLGIGQGAETQYF
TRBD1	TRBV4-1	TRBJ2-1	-	TGCGCCAGCAGCCAATCGCAGGGGGCGGTTGAGCAGTTCTTC	CASSQSQGAVEQFF
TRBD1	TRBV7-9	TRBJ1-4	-	TGTGCCAGCAGCTGGACAGGGGGCCATGAAAAACTGTTTTTT	CASSWTGGHEKLFF
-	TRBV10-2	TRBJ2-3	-	TGCGCCAGCAGGGAGTGGAGTTTCACAGATACGCAGTATTTT	CASREWSFTDTQYF
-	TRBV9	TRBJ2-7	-	TGTGCCAGCAGCGTAGCAGGACAAACCTCCTACGAGCAGTACTTC	CASSVAGQTSYEQYF
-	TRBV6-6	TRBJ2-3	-	TGTGCCAGCAGTTCACTAGGGGGTCCTAGCACAGATACGCAGTATTTT	CASSSLGGPSTDTQYF
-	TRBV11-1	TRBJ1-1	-	TGTGCCAGCAGCCTCGGAGAGAACACTGAAGCTTTCTTT	CASSLGENTEAFF
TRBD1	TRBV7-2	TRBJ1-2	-	TGTGCCAGCAGCTTAAGCACAGGGGCTGGCTATGGCTACACCTTC	CASSLSTGAGYGYTF
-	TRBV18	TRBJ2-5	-	TGTGCCAGCAAAACGGTTGAGACCCAGTACTTC	CASKTVETQYF
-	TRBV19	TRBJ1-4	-	TGTGCCAGTAGTATAATAATAAGGGGCCTAACAACTAATGAAAAACTGTTTTTT	CASSIIIRGLTTNEKLFF
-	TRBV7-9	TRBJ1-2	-	TGTGCCAGCAGCTTAGGCGGGAACGTCGGATGGTACACCTTC	CASSLGGNVGWYTF
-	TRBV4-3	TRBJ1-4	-	TGCGCCAGCAGCCAAGACAGAATCGAAAAACTGTTTTTT	CASSQDRIEKLFF
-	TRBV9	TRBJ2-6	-	TGTGCCAGCAGCCAGGACTCTGGGGCCAACGTCCTGACTTTC	CASSQDSGANVLTF
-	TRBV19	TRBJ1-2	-	TGTGCCAGTAGTACGACAGGAGGCAACTATGGCTACACCTTC	CASSTTGGNYGYTF
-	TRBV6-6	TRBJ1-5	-	TGTGCCAGCACCCCGGACACAAGCAATCAGCCCCAGCATTTT	CASTPDTSNQPQHF
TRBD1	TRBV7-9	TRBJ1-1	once	TGTGCCAGCAGCCCCGGACAGGTGAACACTGAAGCTTTCTTT	CASSPGQVNTEAFF
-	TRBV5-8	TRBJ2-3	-	TGTGCCAGCAGCGACCAGGGTTGGGCCACAGATACGCAGTATTTT	CASSDQGWATDTQYF
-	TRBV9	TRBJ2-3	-	TGTGCCAGCAGCGTAAGGTCAGGCCAAGATACGCAGTATTTT	CASSVRSGQDTQYF
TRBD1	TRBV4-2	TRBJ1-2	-	TGTGCCAGCAGCCCCCGGGGACAGGGGCCTGGCTACACCTTC	CASSPRGQGPGYTF
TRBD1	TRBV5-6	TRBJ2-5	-	TGTGCCAGCAGACCACCTACAGGACAGGGGGTTGAAGAGACCCAGTACTTC	CASRPPTGQGVEETQYF
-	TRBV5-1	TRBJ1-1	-	TGCGCCAGCAGCTTGGCCGGGATATTGAACACTGAAGCTTTCTTT	CASSLAGILNTEAFF
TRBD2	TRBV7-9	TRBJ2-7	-	TGTGCCAGCAGCCGACTAGCGAGCCCTTACGAGCAGTACTTC	CASSRLASPYEQYF
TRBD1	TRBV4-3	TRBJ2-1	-	TGCGCCAGCAGCCTCCAATCGGGGCCGAGGACAGGGTCAAATGAGCAGTTCTTC	CASSLQSGPRTGSNEQFF
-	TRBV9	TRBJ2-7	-	TGTGCCAGCAGCGTAGATGGGACAACTTACGAGCAGTACTTC	CASSVDGTTYEQYF
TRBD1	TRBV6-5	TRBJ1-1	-	TGTGCCAGCAGTTATACCGGGACAGGGGTTACTGAAGCTTTCTTT	CASSYTGTGVTEAFF
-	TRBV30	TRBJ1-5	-	TGTGCCTGGAGTGTACGACACAATCAGCCCCAGCATTTT	CAWSVRHNQPQHF
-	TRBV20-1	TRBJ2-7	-	TGCAGTGCTACCACAGGATACGAGCAGTACTTC	CSATTGYEQYF
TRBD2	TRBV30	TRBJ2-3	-	TGTGCCTGGAGTGTTGGAAGGACTAGCACTGTCACAGATACGCAGTATTTT	CAWSVGRTSTVTDTQYF
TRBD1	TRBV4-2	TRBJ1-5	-	TGTGCCAGCAGCCAAGGAACATTCAGGGGGCGAAGTCAGCCCCAGCATTTT	CASSQGTFRGRSQPQHF
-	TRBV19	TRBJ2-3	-	TGTGCCAGTAGTATAGTGGCCCCAGGGTCCGATACGCAGTATTTT	CASSIVAPGSDTQYF
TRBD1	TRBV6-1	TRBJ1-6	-	TGTGCCAGCATCGGGGACAGGAACTCACCCCTCCACTTT	CASIGDRNSPLHF
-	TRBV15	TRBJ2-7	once	TGTGCCACCAGCAGAGACAGGAACTACGAGCAGTACTTC	CATSRDRNYEQYF
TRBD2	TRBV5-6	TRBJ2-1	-	TGTGCCAGCAGCTTGCAGACTAGCGGAAGATTGTACAATGAGCAGTTCTTC	CASSLQTSGRLYNEQFF
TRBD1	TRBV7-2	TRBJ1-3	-	TGTGCCAGCAGCCCAGGGGGGGGAAACACCATATATTTT	CASSPGGGNTIYF
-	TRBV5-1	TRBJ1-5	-	TGCGCCAGCAGCTTTACAGGAGATAGCAATCAGCCCCAGCATTTT	CASSFTGDSNQPQHF
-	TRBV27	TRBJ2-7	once	TGTGCCAGCAGTTTAGATTTGGCCGCATACAGAAGGAACGAGCAGTACTTC	CASSLDLAAYRRNEQYF
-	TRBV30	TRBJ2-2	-	TGTGCCTGGGCTAGGCGGGTTCTCGGGGAGCTGTTTTTT	CAWARRVLGELFF
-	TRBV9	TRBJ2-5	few	TGTGCCAGCAACTCAGGGATGGGGCAAGAGACCCAGTACTTC	CASNSGMGQETQYF
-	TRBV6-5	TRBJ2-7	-	TGTGCCAGCAGTTACGTCGGGGTCCACGAGCAGTACTTC	CASSYVGVHEQYF
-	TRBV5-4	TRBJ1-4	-	TGTGCCAGCAGCTTGAGACAGACCAATGAAAAACTGTTTTTT	CASSLRQTNEKLFF
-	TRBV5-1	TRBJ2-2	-	TGCGCCAGCAGCCCCCGGGGAGACACCGGGGAGCTGTTTTTT	CASSPRGDTGELFF
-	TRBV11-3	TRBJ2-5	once	TGTGCCAGCAGCAGCAACAGGGAAGAAGAGACCCAGTACTTC	CASSSNREEETQYF
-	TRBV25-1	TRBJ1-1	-	TGTGCCAGCAGTGAATTCCGAGCAGGGCGAAACACTGAAGCTTTCTTT	CASSEFRAGRNTEAFF
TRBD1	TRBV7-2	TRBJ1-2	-	TGTGCCAGCAGCTTAGACCAGGGGGCAACTCCGACGGATGGCTACACCTTC	CASSLDQGATPTDGYTF
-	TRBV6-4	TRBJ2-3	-	TGTGCCAGCAGCTTATCACAGGGAGATACGCAGTATTTT	CASSLSQGDTQYF
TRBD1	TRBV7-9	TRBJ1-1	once	TGTGCCAGCAGCCCAATGGGACAGATGAACACTGAAGCTTTCTTT	CASSPMGQMNTEAFF
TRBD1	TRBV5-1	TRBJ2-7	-	TGCGCCAGCAGCCTTCAGGACAGGGCCTACGAGCAGTACTTC	CASSLQDRAYEQYF
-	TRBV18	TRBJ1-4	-	TGTGCCAGCTCACTCCAAAAAGGGGGAACTAATGAAAAACTGTTTTTT	CASSLQKGGTNEKLFF
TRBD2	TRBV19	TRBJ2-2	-	TGTGCCAGTAGTATCCGTAGCGGGGGGCCAGCCGGGGAGCTGTTTTTT	CASSIRSGGPAGELFF